The TCR beta chain described here comes from a study of T cells in Graves' hyperthyroidism and ophthalmopathy. Study in general: Any treatment followed the collection of peripheral blood at initial diagnosis. Findings of the study overall: The model anticipated ophthalmopathy a median about six months pre-onset. A model built on 13 V-J features separated ophthalmopathy from stable hyperthyroidism.

Germline V CDR1 and CDR2: SNHLY, FYNNEI. Trimming at V came to 8 bases and at J to 2 bases, leaving 15 bases not matched to a gene. The CDR3 length is 17 residues. On this clonotype itself: What it binds is not known.

Recently diagnosed hyperthyroidism of less than 2 months' duration affected patients aged 18 to 65. It was RNA transcripts that yielded the amplified TCR beta CDR3 regions. Carried out on the TCR CDR3, a first-round RT-PCR used the HTBI primer set. TCRdb recomputed calls from the multiplex PCR reads with MiXCR, one row per CDR3 protein. The sample lists hundreds of thousands of distinct CDR3 sequences, around a third occurring once. The sequenced material came from blood. The receptor's source is a woman aged 40-49 years with Graves' hyperthyroidism. This sequence joins TRBV2 and TRBJ1-5; the match to TRBD1 covers 7 bases. The CDR3 here is CASERGGRLGGNQPQHF. CDR3 in DNA: TGTGCCAGCGAACGAGGGGGCCGCCTGGGTGGCAATCAGCCCCAGCATTTT.